The rows below give T cell receptor beta chains drawn from one sample of a study of somatic mutations in cytotoxic T cells in rheumatoid arthritis. The assay was immunoSEQ multiplex PCR, and TCRdb's table has in-frame clones only and misses some. The table records 7,400 or so clones, 85% to 90% of them present only once. The sample was CD8+ T cells sorted from blood. The receptor set was obtained from a woman aged 70 to 79 with rheumatoid arthritis. Each CDR3 is given with its conserved first and last residue. D genes are given only for firm matches. Clone size appears in some rows only: once, few, many, or a class for an expanded clone.

size | J | V | D | CDR3 | DNA
- | TRBJ2-1 | TRBV19 | TRBD2 | CASSISGTHNEQFF | TGTGCCAGTAGTATAAGCGGGACCCACAATGAGCAGTTCTTC
once | TRBJ2-7 | TRBV21-1 | - | CASSKLALSYEQYF | TGTGCCAGCAGCAAACTAGCGCTATCCTACGAGCAGTACTTC
- | TRBJ1-2 | TRBV13 | - | CASTGESYGYTF | TGTGCCAGCACCGGGGAGTCCTATGGCTACACCTTC
few | TRBJ2-5 | TRBV2 | - | CASSEISHQETQYF | TGTGCCAGCAGTGAAATAAGCCACCAAGAGACCCAGTACTTC
- | TRBJ1-2 | TRBV6-5 | - | CASSYGGVSYTF | TGTGCCAGCAGTTACGGCGGGGTGAGCTACACCTTC
- | TRBJ2-7 | TRBV7-9 | TRBD1 | CASSLRTGGNEQYF | TGTGCCAGCAGCTTAAGGACAGGGGGGAACGAGCAGTACTTC
once | TRBJ2-5 | TRBV7-9 | TRBD2 | CASSFPGRDQGTQYF | TGTGCCAGCAGCTTCCCAGGGAGGGACCAAGGGACCCAGTACTTC
- | TRBJ1-1 | TRBV9 | - | CASSSRGPEAFF | TGTGCCAGCAGCTCTAGGGGTCCTGAAGCTTTCTTT
- | TRBJ2-7 | TRBV7-8 | TRBD2 | CASSPTSGTSSYEQYF | TGTGCCAGCAGCCCAACTAGCGGGACGAGCTCCTACGAGCAGTACTTC
- | TRBJ1-5 | TRBV21-1 | - | CASSKAWGAGNQPQHF | -
- | TRBJ2-3 | TRBV29-1 | - | CSVGQRLSTDTQYF | TGCAGCGTTGGGCAGCGTCTCAGCACAGATACGCAGTATTTT
- | TRBJ2-5 | TRBV21-1 | - | CASSKEDRLPQETQYF | TGTGCCAGCAGCAAAGAAGACAGGCTCCCCCAAGAGACCCAGTACTTC
- | TRBJ1-1 | TRBV27 | TRBD1 | CASSLMQGASEAFF | TGTGCCAGCAGTTTAATGCAGGGGGCATCTGAAGCTTTCTTT
- | TRBJ2-2 | TRBV6-6 | TRBD1 | CASSQGAVTGELFF | TGTGCCAGCAGTCAGGGGGCGGTCACCGGGGAGCTGTTTTTT
- | TRBJ2-2 | TRBV27 | TRBD2 | CASSPLAGGRGGELFF | TGTGCCAGCAGCCCACTCGCGGGGGGACGGGGCGGGGAGCTGTTTTTT
- | TRBJ1-1 | TRBV9 | TRBD1 | CASSVGTGGEAFF | TGTGCCAGCAGCGTAGGGACAGGGGGTGAAGCTTTCTTT
- | TRBJ1-1 | TRBV4-2 | - | CASSQDPAGGTEAFF | TGTGCCAGCAGCCAAGACCCAGCGGGGGGGACTGAAGCTTTCTTT
- | TRBJ2-7 | TRBV5-1 | TRBD1 | CASSLRDREVDEQYF | TGCGCCAGCAGCCTTCGGGACAGGGAGGTGGACGAGCAGTACTTC
- | TRBJ2-7 | TRBV11-3 | - | CASSFSDRQSYEQYF | TGTGCCAGCAGCTTCTCGGACAGACAATCCTACGAGCAGTACTTC
once | TRBJ1-2 | TRBV11-2 | - | CASSLDLQGTAFNYGYTF | TGTGCCAGCAGCTTAGACCTACAGGGTACTGCTTTTAACTATGGCTACACCTTC
- | TRBJ1-2 | TRBV7-2 | TRBD1 | CALHRGGYTF | TGTGCCCTACACAGGGGCGGCTACACCTTC
- | TRBJ2-5 | TRBV5-1 | - | CASSFNNRVTGETQYF | TGCGCCAGCAGCTTCAACAACAGGGTAACCGGAGAGACCCAGTACTTC
- | TRBJ2-7 | TRBV28 | - | CASSELSYEQYF | TGTGCCAGCAGTGAGCTATCCTACGAGCAGTACTTC
- | TRBJ1-2 | TRBV5-1 | - | CASRVIGQNRSNYGYTF | TGCGCCAGCAGGGTCATTGGGCAGAACCGATCAAACTATGGCTACACCTTC